This note documents a single T cell receptor beta chain sequence. The antigen is not known. V was trimmed by 6 bases and J by 4 bases, leaving 12 bases between them. The V gene's germline CDR1 is MDHEN and CDR2 SYDVKM. This CDR3 comprises 13 residues. The data originate from a study of cytomegalovirus exposure and HLA in healthy donors. Study observations and caveats: The study put under 200 TCR beta chains on its list as cytomegalovirus-associated. Subsequent analysis found a tendency for first-cohort TCR clusters to co-occur within the 100 to 150 validation repertoires.

Only in-frame clones appear in the TCRdb table, and some are missing; sequencing was by immunoSEQ multiplex PCR. The data contain roughly 130,000 clones, 75% to 90% of them singletons. The receptor comes from a woman aged 18-29 years in good health and CMV-seropositive. Sequencing was carried out using PBMCs. The rearrangement joins TRBV28 to TRBJ1-2; no reliable D call. The CDR3 reads CASRTTLSYGYTF. DNA for the CDR3: TGTGCCAGCAGGACAACCCTATCCTATGGCTACACCTTC.